Following are 4 T cell receptor beta chains from one sample sequenced in a study of T-cell memory formation after mild COVID-19. TCRdb re-called the 5' RACE reads through MiXCR, storing one row per CDR3 protein. The table records about 440,000 distinct CDR3 sequences, over 15% of them present only once. Sequenced: PBMCs or a T cell subset sorted from them (not recorded which). The receptors were gathered from an adult woman who had mild COVID-19 (a few samples of this study predate the infection). Cell type and time point are not known.

This clonotype appeared a few times. An end of the junction does not agree with germline; a read error may underlie this. The chain links TRBV20-1 to TRBJ2-2; D uncertain. Germline assignment: CDR1 DFQATT and CDR2 SNEGSKA (reference sequence). The CDR3 sequence is 14 residues long. The CDR3: CSARASLNTGELFF. CDR3 DNA: TGCAGTGCCAGAGCCAGCCTGAACACCGGGGAGCTGTTTTTT.

The genes are TRBV7-8 and TRBJ2-5, with 8 positions matching TRBD1. V trimming: 2 bases; J trimming: 7 bases; junction bases outside the gene matches: 6. Looked up from germline, CDR1 is SGHVS and CDR2 is FQNEAQ. This CDR3 spans 14 amino acids. The CDR3 loop is CASSLRTGSGTQYF. CDR3 DNA: TGTGCCAGCAGCTTACGGACAGGGTCGGGGACCCAGTACTTC. Filled out from reference TRBV7-8 and TRBJ2-5, the complete variable domain reads GAGVSQSPRYKVAKRGQDVALRCDPISGHVSLFWYQQALGQGPEFLTYFQNEAQLDKSGLPSDRFFAERPEGSVSTLKIQRTQQEDSAVYLCASSLRTGSGTQYFGPGTRLLVL.

This chain connects TRBV6-5 to TRBJ2-7; 10 bases agree with TRBD1. The CDR3 has 15 amino acids. Trimming cost V 6 bases and J 4 bases; bases outside gene matches: 9. Germline V gene sequence: CDR1 MNHEY, CDR2 SVGAGI. CDR3: CASSFGTGEAYEQYF. The DNA for the CDR3 is TGTGCCAGCAGCTTTGGGACAGGGGAGGCGTACGAGCAGTACTTC.

In DNA, the CDR3 is TGTGCCAGCAGTGACGGGCATTCGGATACGCAGTATTTT. This sequence encodes CASSDGHSDTQYF. The chain carries TRBV2 and TRBJ2-3; D is uncertain. Germline-derived CDR1 and CDR2 are SNHLY and FYNNEI. Trimming shortened V by 3 bases and J by 6 bases, and 10 bases separated the two germline ends. This CDR3 is 13 amino acids long.